This T cell receptor beta chain comes out of a study of OX40 agonist ivuxolimab in advanced cancers. Germline loops: CDR1 MDHEN, CDR2 SYDVKM. V trimming: 5 bases; J trimming: 8 bases; junction bases outside the gene matches: 8. The length of the CDR3 is 14 residues. Sequencing was performed with immunoSEQ multiplex PCR; in TCRdb, only in-frame clones are kept and a portion is missing. The repertoire holds under 85,000 clones, with 85% as singletons. J is TRBJ1-2 and V is TRBV28; 10 bases map to TRBD1. The starting material was CD4+ or CD8+ T cells sorted from blood, obtained in a trial of the OX40 agonist ivuxolimab. The receptor comes from an adult with an advanced solid tumor such as melanoma, head and neck, liver or kidney cancer. As DNA, the CDR3 is TGTGCCAGCAGTCCGGGACAGGGGAGTTGGGGCTACACCTTC. It translates to CASSPGQGSWGYTF.